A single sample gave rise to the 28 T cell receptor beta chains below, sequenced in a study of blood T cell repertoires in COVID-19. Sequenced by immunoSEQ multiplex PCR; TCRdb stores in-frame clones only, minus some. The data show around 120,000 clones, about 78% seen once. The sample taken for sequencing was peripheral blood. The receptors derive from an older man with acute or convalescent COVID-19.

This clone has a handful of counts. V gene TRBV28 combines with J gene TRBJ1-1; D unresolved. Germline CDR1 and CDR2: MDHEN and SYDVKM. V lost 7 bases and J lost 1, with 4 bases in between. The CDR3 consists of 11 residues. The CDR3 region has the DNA TGTGCCAGCACCAAGAACACTGAAGCTTTCTTT. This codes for CASTKNTEAFF.

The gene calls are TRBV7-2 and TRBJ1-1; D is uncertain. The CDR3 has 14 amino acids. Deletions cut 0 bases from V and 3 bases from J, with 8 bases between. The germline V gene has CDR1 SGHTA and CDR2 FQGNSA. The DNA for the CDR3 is TGTGCCAGCAGCTTAGCTACGGGGTACACTGAAGCTTTCTTT. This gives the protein CASSLATGYTEAFF. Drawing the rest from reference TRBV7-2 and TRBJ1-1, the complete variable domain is GAGVSQSPSNKVTEKGKDVELRCDPISGHTALYWYRQSLGQGLEFLIYFQGNSAPDKSGLPSDRFSAERTGGSVSTLTIQRTQQEDSAVYLCASSLATGYTEAFFGQGTRLTVV.

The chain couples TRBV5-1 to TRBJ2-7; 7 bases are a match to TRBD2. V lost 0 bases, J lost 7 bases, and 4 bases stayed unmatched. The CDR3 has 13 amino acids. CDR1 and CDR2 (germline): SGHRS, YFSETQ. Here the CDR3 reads CASSLALRGEQYF. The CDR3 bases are TGCGCCAGCAGCTTGGCATTGCGGGGGGAGCAGTACTTC.

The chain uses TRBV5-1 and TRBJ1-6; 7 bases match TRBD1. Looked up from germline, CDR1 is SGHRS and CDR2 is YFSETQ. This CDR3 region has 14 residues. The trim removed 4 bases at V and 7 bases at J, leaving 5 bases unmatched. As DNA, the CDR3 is TGCGCCAGCAGCATTGACAGGGCAAATTCACCCCTCCACTTT. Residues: CASSIDRANSPLHF.

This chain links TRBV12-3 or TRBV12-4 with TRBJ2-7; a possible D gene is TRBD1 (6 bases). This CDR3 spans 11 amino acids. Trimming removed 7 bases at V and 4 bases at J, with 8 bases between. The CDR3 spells CASTRGYEQYF. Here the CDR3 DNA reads TGTGCCAGCACTAGGGGGTACGAGCAGTACTTC.

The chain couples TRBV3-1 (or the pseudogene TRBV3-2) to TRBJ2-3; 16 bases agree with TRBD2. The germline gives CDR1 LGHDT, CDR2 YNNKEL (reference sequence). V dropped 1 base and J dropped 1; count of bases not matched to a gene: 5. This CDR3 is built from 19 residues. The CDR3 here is CASSQAGLAGGQGTDTQYF. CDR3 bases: TGTGCCAGCAGCCAAGCGGGACTAGCGGGGGGGCAGGGCACAGATACGCAGTATTTT.

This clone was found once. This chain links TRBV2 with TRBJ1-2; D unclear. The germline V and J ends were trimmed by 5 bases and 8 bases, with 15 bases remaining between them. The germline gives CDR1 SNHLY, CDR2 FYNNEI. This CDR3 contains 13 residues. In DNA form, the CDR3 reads TGTGCCAGCAGTCAATTAGGAAACGGGGGCTACACCTTC. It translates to CASSQLGNGGYTF.

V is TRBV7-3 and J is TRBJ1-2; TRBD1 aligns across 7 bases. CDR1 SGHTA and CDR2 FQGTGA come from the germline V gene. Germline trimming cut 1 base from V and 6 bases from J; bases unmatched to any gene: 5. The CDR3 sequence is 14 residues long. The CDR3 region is CASSLSTGVDGYTF. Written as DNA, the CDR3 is TGTGCCAGCAGCTTAAGTACAGGGGTGGATGGCTACACCTTC.

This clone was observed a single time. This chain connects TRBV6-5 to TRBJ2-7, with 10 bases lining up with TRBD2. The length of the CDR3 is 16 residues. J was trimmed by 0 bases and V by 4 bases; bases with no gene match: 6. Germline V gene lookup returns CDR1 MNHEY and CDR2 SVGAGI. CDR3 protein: CASSSPSGGNSYEQYF. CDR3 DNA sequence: TGTGCCAGCAGTTCTCCTAGCGGGGGAAACTCCTACGAGCAGTACTTC.

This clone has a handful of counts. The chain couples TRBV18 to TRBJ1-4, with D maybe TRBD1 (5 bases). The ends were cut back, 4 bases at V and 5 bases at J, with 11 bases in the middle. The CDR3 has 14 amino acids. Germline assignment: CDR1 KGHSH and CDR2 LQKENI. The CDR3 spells CASSLSGLNEKLFF. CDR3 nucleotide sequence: TGTGCCAGCTCACTATCGGGACTAAATGAAAAACTGTTTTTT.

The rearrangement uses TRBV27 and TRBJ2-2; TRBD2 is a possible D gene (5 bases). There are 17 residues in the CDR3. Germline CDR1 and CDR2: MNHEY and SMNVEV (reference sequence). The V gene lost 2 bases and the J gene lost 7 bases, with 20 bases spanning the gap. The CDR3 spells CASSLTSAGGLVGELFF. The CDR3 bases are TGTGCCAGCAGTTTAACGTCAGCCGGAGGCTTGGTCGGGGAGCTGTTTTTT.

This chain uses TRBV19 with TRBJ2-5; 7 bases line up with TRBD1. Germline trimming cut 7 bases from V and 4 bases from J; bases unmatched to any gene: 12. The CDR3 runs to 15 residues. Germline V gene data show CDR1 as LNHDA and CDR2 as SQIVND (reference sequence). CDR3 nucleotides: TGTGCCAGTACCCCCGGGATGAGGGGGCGAGAGACCCAGTACTTC. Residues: CASTPGMRGRETQYF.

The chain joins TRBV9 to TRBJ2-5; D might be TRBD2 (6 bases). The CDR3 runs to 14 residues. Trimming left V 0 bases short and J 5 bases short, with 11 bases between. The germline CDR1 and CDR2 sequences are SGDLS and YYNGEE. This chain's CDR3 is CASSVDASVETQYF. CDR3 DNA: TGTGCCAGCAGCGTAGATGCTAGCGTGGAGACCCAGTACTTC.

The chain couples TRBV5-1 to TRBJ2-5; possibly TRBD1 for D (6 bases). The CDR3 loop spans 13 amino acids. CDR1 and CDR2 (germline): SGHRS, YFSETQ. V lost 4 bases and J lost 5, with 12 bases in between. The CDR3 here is CASSPQGSETQYF. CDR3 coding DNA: TGCGCCAGCAGCCCTCAGGGGAGCGAGACCCAGTACTTC.

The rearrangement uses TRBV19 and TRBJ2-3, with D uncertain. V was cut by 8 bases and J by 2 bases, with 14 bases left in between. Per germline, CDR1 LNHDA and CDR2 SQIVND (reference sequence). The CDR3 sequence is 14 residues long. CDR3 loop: CASSPYSSTDTQYF. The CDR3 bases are TGTGCCAGTTCCCCTTACAGTTCCACAGATACGCAGTATTTT.

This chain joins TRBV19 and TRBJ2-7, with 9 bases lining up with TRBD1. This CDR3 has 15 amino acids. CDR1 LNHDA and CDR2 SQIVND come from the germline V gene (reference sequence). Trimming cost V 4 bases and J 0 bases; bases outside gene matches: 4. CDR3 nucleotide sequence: TGTGCCAGTAGTACGGACAGGGGCTACTCCTACGAGCAGTACTTC. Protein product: CASSTDRGYSYEQYF.

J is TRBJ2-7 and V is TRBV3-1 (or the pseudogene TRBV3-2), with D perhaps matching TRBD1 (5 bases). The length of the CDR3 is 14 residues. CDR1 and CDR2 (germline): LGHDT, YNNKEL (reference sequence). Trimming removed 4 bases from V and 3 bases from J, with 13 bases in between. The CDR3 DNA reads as TGTGCCAGCAGCCCAACGACAGATTTCTACGAGCAGTACTTC. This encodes CASSPTTDFYEQYF.

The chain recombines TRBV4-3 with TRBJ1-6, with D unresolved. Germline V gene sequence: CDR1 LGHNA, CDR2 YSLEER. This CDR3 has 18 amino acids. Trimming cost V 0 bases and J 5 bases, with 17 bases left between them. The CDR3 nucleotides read TGCGCCAGCAGCCAAGAGATCCATCGGAGGGATAATAATTCACCCCTCCACTTT. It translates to CASSQEIHRRDNNSPLHF.

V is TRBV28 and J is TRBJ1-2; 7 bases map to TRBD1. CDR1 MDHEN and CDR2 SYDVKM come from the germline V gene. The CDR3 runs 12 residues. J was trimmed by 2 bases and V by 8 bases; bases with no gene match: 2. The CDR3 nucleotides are TGTGCCAGCGGACAGGTAAACTATGGCTACACCTTC. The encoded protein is CASGQVNYGYTF.

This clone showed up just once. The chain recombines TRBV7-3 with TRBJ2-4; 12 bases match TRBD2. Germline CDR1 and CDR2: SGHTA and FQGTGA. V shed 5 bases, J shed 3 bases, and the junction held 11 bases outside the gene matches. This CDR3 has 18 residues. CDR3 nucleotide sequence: TGTGCCAGCAGCAAGACTAGCGGGGGACCAGGAGGCAAAAACATTCAGTACTTC. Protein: CASSKTSGGPGGKNIQYF.

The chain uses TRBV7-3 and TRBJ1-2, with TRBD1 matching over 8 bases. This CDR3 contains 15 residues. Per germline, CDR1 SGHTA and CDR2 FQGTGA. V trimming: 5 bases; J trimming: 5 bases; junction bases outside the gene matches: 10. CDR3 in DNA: TGTGCCAGCAGCCATTCAGGGGGCGCAGGGTATGGCTACACCTTC. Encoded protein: CASSHSGGAGYGYTF. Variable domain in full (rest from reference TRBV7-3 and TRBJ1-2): GAGVSQTPSNKVTEKGKYVELRCDPISGHTALYWYRQSLGQGPEFLIYFQGTGAADDSGLPNDRFFAVRPEGSVSTLKIQRTERGDSAVYLCASSHSGGAGYGYTFGSGTRLTVV.

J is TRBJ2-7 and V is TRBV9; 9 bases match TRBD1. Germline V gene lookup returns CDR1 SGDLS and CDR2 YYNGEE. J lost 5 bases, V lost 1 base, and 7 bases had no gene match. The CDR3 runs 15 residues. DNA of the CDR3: TGTGCCAGCAGCGTAAACCCGGGACAGGGTAACGAGCAGTACTTC. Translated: CASSVNPGQGNEQYF.

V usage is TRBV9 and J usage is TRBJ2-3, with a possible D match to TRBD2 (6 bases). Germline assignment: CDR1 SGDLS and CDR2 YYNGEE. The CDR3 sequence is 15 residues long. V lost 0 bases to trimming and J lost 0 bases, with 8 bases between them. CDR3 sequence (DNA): TGTGCCAGCAGCGTAGAAGCGGGCAGCACAGATACGCAGTATTTT. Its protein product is CASSVEAGSTDTQYF.

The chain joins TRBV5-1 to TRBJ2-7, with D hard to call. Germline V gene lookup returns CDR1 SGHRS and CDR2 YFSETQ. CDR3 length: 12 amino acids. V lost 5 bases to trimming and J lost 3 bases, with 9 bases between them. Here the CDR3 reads CASRPTDYEQYF. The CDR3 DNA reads TGCGCCAGCAGGCCAACAGACTACGAGCAGTACTTC.

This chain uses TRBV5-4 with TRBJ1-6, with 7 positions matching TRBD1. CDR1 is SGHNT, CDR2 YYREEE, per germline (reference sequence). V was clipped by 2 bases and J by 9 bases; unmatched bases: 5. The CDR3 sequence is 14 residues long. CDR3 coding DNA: TGTGCCAGCAGCTTACAGGGGTCCGCTTCACCCCTCCACTTT. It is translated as CASSLQGSASPLHF.

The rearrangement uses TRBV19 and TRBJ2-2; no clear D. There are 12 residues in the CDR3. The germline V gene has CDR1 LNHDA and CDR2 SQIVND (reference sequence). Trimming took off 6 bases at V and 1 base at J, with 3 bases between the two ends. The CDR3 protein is CASSLNTGELFF. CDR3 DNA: TGTGCCAGTAGCTTGAACACCGGGGAGCTGTTTTTT. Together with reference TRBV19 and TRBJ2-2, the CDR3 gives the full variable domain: DGGITQSPKYLFRKEGQNVTLSCEQNLNHDAMYWYRQDPGQGLRLIYYSQIVNDFQKGDIAEGYSVSREKKESFPLTVTSAQKNPTAFYLCASSLNTGELFFGEGSRLTVL.

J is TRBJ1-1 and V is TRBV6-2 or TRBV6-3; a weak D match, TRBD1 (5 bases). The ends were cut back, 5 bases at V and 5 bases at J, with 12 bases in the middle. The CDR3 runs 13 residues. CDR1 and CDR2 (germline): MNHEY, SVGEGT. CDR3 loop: CASSDNRWTEAFF. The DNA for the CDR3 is TGTGCCAGCAGTGACAACAGGTGGACTGAAGCTTTCTTT.

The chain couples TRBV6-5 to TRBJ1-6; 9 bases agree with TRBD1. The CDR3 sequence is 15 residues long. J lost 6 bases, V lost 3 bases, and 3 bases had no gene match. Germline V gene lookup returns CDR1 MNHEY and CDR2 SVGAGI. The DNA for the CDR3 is TGTGCCAGCAGTTATGGGACAGGGCTTAATTCACCCCTCCACTTT. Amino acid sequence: CASSYGTGLNSPLHF.